The clone carrying this T cell receptor beta chain was counted ten times or more. Its antigen is as yet unknown. This record comes from a study of blood T cells in healthy people across ages. Study observations and caveats: Diversity was higher, and naive CD4+ cells more numerous, in long-lived donors than in aged donors. Among T cells, TCR beta diversity per million cells dropped roughly linearly as age rose.

Drawn from each donor were around 10 milliliters of peripheral blood. The CDR3 length is 16 residues. Germline CDR1 reads SGHRS; CDR2 reads YFSETQ. Trimming took off 6 bases at V and 0 bases at J, with 18 bases between the two ends. Through a sample-barcoded 5' primer and a J-beta primer mix, a second PCR was run for roughly 6 to 11 cycles. One entry per CDR3 protein results from TCRdb running MiXCR on the 5' RACE reads. The table lists about 650,000 distinct CDR3 sequences, 32% of them singletons, with roughly 15% in the top ten. This clonotype was obtained from a woman over 75 in good health. This sequence joins TRBV5-1 and TRBJ1-2; perhaps TRBD1 as D (5 bases). Source material: blood. CDR3 sequence (DNA): TGCGCCAGCATCGGGGAGGGGACGGGAGCTAACTATGGCTACACCTTC. It encodes CASIGEGTGANYGYTF.